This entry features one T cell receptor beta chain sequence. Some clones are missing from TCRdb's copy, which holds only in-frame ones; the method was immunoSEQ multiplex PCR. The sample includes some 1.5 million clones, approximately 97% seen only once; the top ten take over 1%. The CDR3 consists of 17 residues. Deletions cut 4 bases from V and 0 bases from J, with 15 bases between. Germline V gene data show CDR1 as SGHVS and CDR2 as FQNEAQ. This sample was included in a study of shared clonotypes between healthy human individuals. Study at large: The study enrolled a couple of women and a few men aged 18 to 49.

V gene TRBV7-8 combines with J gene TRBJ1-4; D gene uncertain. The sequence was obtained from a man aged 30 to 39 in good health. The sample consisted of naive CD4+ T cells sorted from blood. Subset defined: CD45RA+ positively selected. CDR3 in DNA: TGTGCCAGCAGCTCGGTAGGGCAGTATGCAACTAATGAAAAACTGTTTTTT. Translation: CASSSVGQYATNEKLFF.